Below are 26 T cell receptor beta chains sequenced from a single sample in a study of blood T cell repertoires in COVID-19. The assay was immunoSEQ multiplex PCR, and TCRdb's table has in-frame clones only and misses some. Here the sample spans under 55,000 clones, 70% to 85% being singletons. The material sequenced was peripheral blood. These receptors came from a human donor in a cohort sampled during active COVID-19.

This chain connects TRBV24-1 to TRBJ1-1; possibly TRBD1 for D (6 bases). In germline, CDR1 is KGHDR, CDR2 SFDVKD. This CDR3 contains 15 residues. V shed 3 bases and J shed 1 base, with 11 bases lying between them. The CDR3 loop reads CATSDGSTGNTEAFF. In DNA, the CDR3 is TGTGCCACCAGTGATGGCTCGACAGGGAACACTGAAGCTTTCTTT.

The J gene is TRBJ2-5, the V gene TRBV30; 10 bases fit TRBD2. In germline, CDR1 is GTSNPN, CDR2 SVGIG (reference sequence). CDR3 size: 16 residues. J was trimmed by 4 bases and V by 3 bases; bases with no gene match: 11. DNA for the CDR3: TGTGCCTGGAGCCGAGGGAGCGGGGGGGGAGTAGAGACCCAGTACTTC. Translation: CAWSRGSGGGVETQYF.

V gene TRBV5-1 combines with J gene TRBJ2-7; tentative D call: TRBD1 (6 bases). Germline loops: CDR1 SGHRS, CDR2 YFSETQ. Trimming removed 2 bases at V and 2 bases at J, with 11 bases between. The CDR3 totals 14 residues. CDR3 loop: CASSLQGATYEQYF. The CDR3, as DNA: TGCGCCAGCAGCTTACAGGGTGCCACCTACGAGCAGTACTTC.

V and J are TRBV10-3 and TRBJ2-1; 7 bases agree with TRBD2. After removal of 2 bases from V and 1 base from J, the junction contained 5 bases not matched to a gene. CDR1 ENHRY and CDR2 SYGVKD come from the germline V gene. The CDR3 consists of 16 residues. CDR3 loop: CAISELSSGSYNEQFF. CDR3 DNA sequence: TGTGCCATCAGTGAGCTTTCTAGCGGATCCTACAATGAGCAGTTCTTC.

J is TRBJ1-6 and V is TRBV6-5; TRBD1 is a possible D gene (5 bases). The CDR3 totals 14 residues. Deletions cut 5 bases from V and 6 bases from J, with 11 bases between. Germline lookup yields CDR1 MNHEY and CDR2 SVGAGI. CDR3: CASSRQYANSPLHF. In DNA, the CDR3 is TGTGCCAGCAGTCGACAGTACGCTAATTCACCCCTCCACTTT.

This CDR3 is CASSFWDTNTEAFF. In nucleotides, the CDR3 is TGTGCCAGCAGCTTCTGGGACACGAACACTGAAGCTTTCTTT. The chain has TRBV11-2 and TRBJ1-1; weak D call: TRBD1 (6 bases). There are 14 residues in the CDR3. The V end lost 3 bases, the J end lost 1 base, and 9 bases lay between the germline ends. Germline lookup yields CDR1 SGHAT and CDR2 FQNNGV.

The chain recombines TRBV1 with TRBJ2-3; no check of the table's D call, TRBD2, against the DNA was made. TRBV1 has pseudogene status. This CDR3 spans 16 amino acids. CDR3 coding DNA: TGCACCAGCAGCCCGGGGGATGAGCGGTATCGGGATACGCAGTATTTT. It codes for CTSSPGDERYRDTQYF.

The chain joins TRBV15 to TRBJ1-5; D possibly corresponds to TRBD1 (5 bases). Germline V gives CDR1 LNHNV, CDR2 YYDKDF (reference sequence). V was trimmed by 0 bases and J by 3 bases, leaving 12 bases between them. This CDR3 is built from 16 residues. CDR3 protein: CATSRDSARVNQPQHF. The CDR3 DNA is TGTGCCACCAGCAGAGATTCCGCCAGGGTCAATCAGCCCCAGCATTTT.

The chain uses TRBV18 and TRBJ2-4, with 7 bases that match TRBD1. The CDR3 length is 16 residues. Germline V CDR1 and CDR2: KGHSH, LQKENI. The V segment lost 1 base and the J segment 2 bases; nucleotides outside the gene matches: 5. CDR3: CASSPLAGGSKNIQYF. For the CDR3, the DNA is TGTGCCAGCTCACCACTGGCAGGGGGTTCCAAAAACATTCAGTACTTC.

In its sample, this clone was seen a few times. This chain uses TRBV2 with TRBJ2-1, with a weak D call TRBD2 (6 bases). The CDR3 runs to 16 residues. The ends were cut back, 2 bases at V and 5 bases at J, with 16 bases in the middle. The germline gives CDR1 SNHLY, CDR2 FYNNEI. For the CDR3, the DNA is TGTGCCAGCAGTGAACGACCGGGGGAGCTCCACAATGAGCAGTTCTTC. It translates to CASSERPGELHNEQFF.

This clone has more than one count but fewer than ten. The chain has TRBV6-1 and TRBJ1-5, with 9 bases identical to TRBD1. V dropped 4 bases and J dropped 1; count of bases not matched to a gene: 5. Germline V gene data show CDR1 as MNHNS and CDR2 as SASEGT. The CDR3 spans 16 residues. The CDR3, as DNA: TGTGCCAGCAGTGCAGGGACAGGGAGAAGCAATCAGCCCCAGCATTTT. This sequence encodes CASSAGTGRSNQPQHF.

The V and J genes are TRBV5-1 and TRBJ2-2; the match to TRBD1 covers 7 bases. There are 18 residues in the CDR3. Germline CDR1 and CDR2: SGHRS and YFSETQ. Unmatched junction bases numbered 15, after V lost 6 bases and J lost 1 base. The CDR3 sequence: CASTLSLLGGQNTGELFF. CDR3 nucleotide sequence: TGCGCCAGCACTCTTAGCCTTCTAGGGGGCCAGAACACCGGGGAGCTGTTTTTT.

This chain uses TRBV7-9 with TRBJ2-7; weak D call: TRBD2 (5 bases). Germline values: CDR1 SEHNR, CDR2 FQNEAQ (reference sequence). The V end lost 2 bases, the J end lost 4 bases, and 24 bases lay between the germline ends. The CDR3 contains 18 residues. CDR3 in amino acids: CASSLIGLRGMGAYEQYF. DNA of the CDR3: TGTGCCAGCAGCTTAATAGGACTCCGCGGAATGGGTGCTTACGAGCAGTACTTC.

This chain uses TRBV5-1 with TRBJ1-1; TRBD1 matches at 9 bases. The V gene's germline CDR1 is SGHRS and CDR2 YFSETQ. V lost 4 bases and J lost 4; bases outside the gene matches: 5. This CDR3 spans 14 amino acids. CDR3 nucleotide sequence: TGCGCCAGCAGCCCGCAGGGACAGGGCACTGAAGCTTTCTTT. It encodes CASSPQGQGTEAFF. The variable domain in full, completed from reference TRBV5-1 and TRBJ1-1, reads KAGVTQTPRYLIKTRGQQVTLSCSPISGHRSVSWYQQTPGQGLQFLFEYFSETQRNKGNFPGRFSGRQFSNSRSEMNVSTLELGDSALYLCASSPQGQGTEAFFGQGTRLTVV.

V gene TRBV28 combines with J gene TRBJ2-1, with TRBD2 identical over 13 bases. The germline V gene has CDR1 MDHEN and CDR2 SYDVKM. The CDR3 spans 14 residues. V lost 10 bases, J lost 4 bases, and 4 bases stayed unmatched. The CDR3 spells CATAGLAGYNEQFF. The CDR3 DNA sequence: TGTGCCACCGCGGGACTAGCGGGGTACAATGAGCAGTTCTTC.

The table lists this clone with many counts. The chain joins TRBV7-9 to TRBJ1-5; possible D gene TRBD1, 5 bases. The germline V gene encodes CDR1 SEHNR and CDR2 FQNEAQ (reference sequence). The CDR3 is 13 residues long. The V end was cut by 5 bases, the J end by 4 bases, with 9 bases between. CDR3 in DNA: TGTGCCAGCAGCCGACCAGGGAATCAGCCCCAGCATTTT. This sequence encodes CASSRPGNQPQHF.

This chain uses TRBV9 with TRBJ1-5; 9 bases are a match to TRBD1. Germline V lookup: CDR1 SGDLS, CDR2 YYNGEE. V was clipped by 4 bases and J by 3 bases; unmatched bases: 5. CDR3 length: 15 residues. The CDR3 loop reads CASSTGQGFNQPQHF. The DNA of the CDR3 is TGTGCCAGCAGCACTGGACAGGGGTTCAATCAGCCCCAGCATTTT. Filled out from reference TRBV9 and TRBJ1-5, the complete variable domain reads DSGVTQTPKHLITATGQRVTLRCSPRSGDLSVYWYQQSLDQGLQFLIQYYNGEERAKGNILERFSAQQFPDLHSELNLSSLELGDSALYFCASSTGQGFNQPQHFGDGTRLSIL.

The chain combines TRBV13 with TRBJ2-3; D may be TRBD2 (6 bases). The germline gives CDR1 PRHDT, CDR2 FYEKMQ (reference sequence). The CDR3 is 13 amino acids. Trimming left V 1 base short and J 4 bases short, with 6 bases between. As DNA, the CDR3 is TGTGCCAGCAGCTTAGCGGGGGCAGATACGCAGTATTTT. It translates to CASSLAGADTQYF.

This rearrangement joins TRBV27 to TRBJ2-5; 9 nucleotides match TRBD1. J was trimmed by 5 bases and V by 6 bases; bases with no gene match: 10. This CDR3 is built from 15 residues. The germline V gene encodes CDR1 MNHEY and CDR2 SMNVEV (reference sequence). CDR3 region: CASSPGTGRRETQYF. CDR3 DNA sequence: TGTGCCAGCAGCCCCGGGACAGGGCGCCGTGAGACCCAGTACTTC.

The chain joins TRBV4-1 to TRBJ1-4; 8 nucleotides line up with TRBD1. This CDR3 region has 15 residues. Germline V gene sequence: CDR1 MGHRA, CDR2 YSYEKL. The V and J ends lost 0 bases and 8 bases, in that order; junction bases with no gene match: 5. Written as DNA, the CDR3 is TGCGCCAGCAGCCAAGACAGGGGGCGCAGAGAAAAACTGTTTTTT. This codes for CASSQDRGRREKLFF.

The CDR3, as DNA: TGTGCCAGCAGCGACGGGGGCGGGAGTGAGACCCAGTACTTC. It encodes CASSDGGGSETQYF. This sequence joins TRBV6-2 or TRBV6-3 and TRBJ2-5; tentative D call: TRBD2 (7 bases). Germline CDR1 and CDR2: MNHEY and SVGEGT. The CDR3 is 14 amino acids. The V and J ends lost 6 bases and 5 bases respectively, with 16 bases between them.

This chain connects TRBV18 to TRBJ1-5; tentative D call: TRBD1 (6 bases). CDR3 size: 13 residues. With 3 bases removed from V and 4 bases from J, the gap between germline ends came to 7 bases. The germline V gene encodes CDR1 KGHSH and CDR2 LQKENI. The CDR3 loop is CASSPGTNQPQHF. Here the CDR3 DNA reads TGTGCCAGCTCACCCGGGACAAATCAGCCCCAGCATTTT.

The V and J genes are TRBV3-1 (or the pseudogene TRBV3-2) and TRBJ2-5; D may be TRBD2 (5 bases). The CDR3 covers 16 residues. Germline V gene sequence: CDR1 LGHDT, CDR2 YNNKEL (reference sequence). The ends were cut back, 4 bases at V and 5 bases at J, with 20 bases in the middle. CDR3 nucleotides: TGTGCCAGCAGCCCCCAGAGCGGCAGCCTAGGGGAGACCCAGTACTTC. Translating it yields CASSPQSGSLGETQYF.

The V and J genes are TRBV3-1 (or the pseudogene TRBV3-2) and TRBJ2-7; D possibly corresponds to TRBD1 (5 bases). Germline V gene data show CDR1 as LGHDT and CDR2 as YNNKEL (reference sequence). This CDR3 spans 15 amino acids. V was shortened by 4 bases and J by 0 bases, with 13 bases between the two germline ends. The CDR3 loop reads CASSPRQKSSYEQYF. The CDR3 DNA sequence: TGTGCCAGCAGCCCGCGACAGAAGAGCTCCTACGAGCAGTACTTC.

The chain combines TRBV10-1 with TRBJ2-7; TRBD2 aligns across 9 bases. Trimming removed 7 bases from V and 5 bases from J; junction bases left unmatched: 15. Germline CDR1 reads WNHNN; CDR2 reads SYGVQD (reference sequence). The CDR3 has 16 residues. The CDR3 DNA is TGCGCCAGCAATCCCACCGTGCGGGAGGGCCGGAACGAGCAGTACTTC. Protein: CASNPTVREGRNEQYF.

The CDR3 loop reads CASSAGTIGTGELFF. CDR3 coding DNA: TGTGCCAGCAGCGCCGGGACAATCGGTACCGGGGAGCTGTTTTTT. V and J are TRBV11-2 and TRBJ2-2; the D gene is possibly TRBD1 (6 bases). The germline V and J ends were trimmed by 5 bases and 5 bases, with 15 bases remaining between them. CDR1 SGHAT and CDR2 FQNNGV come from the germline V gene. The length of the CDR3 is 15 residues. Complete variable domain (other parts from reference TRBV11-2 and TRBJ2-2): EAGVAQSPRYKIIEKRQSVAFWCNPISGHATLYWYQQILGQGPKLLIQFQNNGVVDDSQLPKDRFSAERLKGVDSTLKIQPAKLEDSAVYLCASSAGTIGTGELFFGEGSRLTVL.